Below, 14 T cell receptor beta chains from the same sample are listed, as sequenced in a study of T cells after posttransplantation cyclophosphamide. This table comes from immunoSEQ multiplex PCR, and its TCRdb copy is limited to in-frame clones, with some not included. Listed for the sample are tens of thousands of clones, none seen a single time. Specimen: PBMCs. The receptors were gathered from a woman aged 60-70 years in good health, CMV-negative, and a related stem cell transplant donor.

This clone was recorded at least ten times. This chain uses TRBV7-2 with TRBJ1-1; D is unresolved. The CDR3 has 13 amino acids. V was pared by 2 bases and J by 6 bases, with 10 bases between. Germline CDR1 SGHTA, CDR2 FQGNSA. The CDR3 protein is CASSLNSGAEAFF. For the CDR3, the DNA is TGTGCCAGCAGCTTAAATTCCGGGGCTGAAGCTTTCTTT. Together with reference TRBV7-2 and TRBJ1-1, the CDR3 gives the full variable domain: GAGVSQSPSNKVTEKGKDVELRCDPISGHTALYWYRQSLGQGLEFLIYFQGNSAPDKSGLPSDRFSAERTGGSVSTLTIQRTQQEDSAVYLCASSLNSGAEAFFGQGTRLTVV.

This clone has a count of ten or more. The chain employs TRBV19 and TRBJ1-2, with TRBD1 matching over 9 bases. Germline CDR1 LNHDA, CDR2 SQIVND (reference sequence). With V trimmed by 3 bases and J by 7 bases, 6 bases remained unmatched. This CDR3 comprises 14 residues. The CDR3 region has the DNA TGTGCCAGTAGTATTACCGGGACAGGGACTGGCTACACCTTC. It yields the protein CASSITGTGTGYTF. The variable domain in full, completed from reference TRBV19 and TRBJ1-2, reads DGGITQSPKYLFRKEGQNVTLSCEQNLNHDAMYWYRQDPGQGLRLIYYSQIVNDFQKGDIAEGYSVSREKKESFPLTVTSAQKNPTAFYLCASSITGTGTGYTFGSGTRLTVV.

The CDR3 here is CASSASTGTNEKLFF. The CDR3 nucleotides read TGTGCCAGCAGCGCTAGCACGGGTACTAATGAAAAACTGTTTTTT. The chain has TRBV27 and TRBJ1-4; D remains ambiguous. The CDR3 covers 15 residues. Germline CDR1 MNHEY, CDR2 SMNVEV (reference sequence). The V gene lost 6 bases and the J gene lost 2 bases, with 13 bases spanning the gap.

In its sample, this clone is medium-sized. The chain has TRBV19 and TRBJ2-1, with 7 bases aligning to TRBD2. CDR1 LNHDA and CDR2 SQIVND come from the germline V gene (reference sequence). This CDR3 comprises 14 residues. The V and J ends lost 7 bases and 3 bases, in that order; junction bases with no gene match: 6. The CDR3 sequence: CASISGERYNEQFF. In DNA form, the CDR3 reads TGTGCCAGTATAAGCGGGGAGCGCTACAATGAGCAGTTCTTC.

This clone appeared many times. This chain uses TRBV6-2 or TRBV6-3 with TRBJ1-2, with 9 bases fitting TRBD1. V trimming: 6 bases; J trimming: 6 bases; junction bases outside the gene matches: 11. The CDR3 length is 15 residues. CDR1 and CDR2 from the germline V gene are MNHEY and SVGEGT. CDR3 loop: CASSLTGTGTDGYTF. The CDR3 DNA reads TGTGCCAGCAGCCTCACCGGGACAGGGACGGATGGCTACACCTTC.

Ten or more counts support this clone. The rearrangement uses TRBV4-1 and TRBJ1-2, with D tentatively TRBD1 (5 bases). Germline V CDR1 and CDR2: MGHRA, YSYEKL. CDR3 length: 16 residues. Deletions cut 0 bases from V and 4 bases from J, with 15 bases between. The CDR3: CASSQDGGGVGYGYTF. The CDR3, as DNA: TGCGCCAGCAGCCAAGATGGGGGGGGTGTTGGCTATGGCTACACCTTC.

This clone was recorded many times. The J gene is TRBJ2-7, the V gene TRBV6-5; possible D gene TRBD1, 6 bases. The CDR3 covers 15 residues. Looked up from germline, CDR1 is MNHEY and CDR2 is SVGAGI. V was clipped by 6 bases and J by 6 bases, with 21 bases between them. The CDR3 loop is CASRLDRLSSGEQYF. CDR3 nucleotides: TGTGCCAGCAGACTTGACAGGTTATCTTCGGGCGAGCAGTACTTC.

The chain uses TRBV9 and TRBJ1-1; 9 bases are a match to TRBD1. With V trimmed by 3 bases and J by 4 bases, 10 bases remained unmatched. Germline V gives CDR1 SGDLS, CDR2 YYNGEE. This CDR3 has 16 residues. The CDR3 reads CASSAALGQGSTEAFF. The CDR3, as DNA: TGTGCCAGCAGCGCGGCCCTGGGACAGGGTAGCACTGAAGCTTTCTTT.

This clone was found many times. This chain uses TRBV27 with TRBJ1-1, with D possibly being TRBD1 (5 bases). The CDR3 runs 12 residues. CDR1 is MNHEY, CDR2 SMNVEV, per germline (reference sequence). V lost 6 bases, J lost 8 bases, and 13 bases lay in between. The CDR3 DNA sequence: TGTGCCAGCAGGCAGGGTAATACCGAAGCTTTCTTT. This sequence encodes CASRQGNTEAFF.

This chain connects TRBV30 to TRBJ1-5; a possible D gene is TRBD1 (5 bases). Germline CDR1 and CDR2: GTSNPN and SVGIG (reference sequence). The ends were cut back, 0 bases at V and 2 bases at J, with 5 bases in the middle. CDR3 length equals 13 residues. CDR3 in amino acids: CAWSVGGNQPQHF. The CDR3 coding sequence is TGTGCCTGGAGTGTAGGGGGCAATCAGCCCCAGCATTTT.

The V and J genes are TRBV9 and TRBJ2-3, with 7 bases matching TRBD2. The CDR3 has 15 amino acids. J lost 0 bases, V lost 4 bases, and 5 bases had no gene match. Germline CDR1 reads SGDLS; CDR2 reads YYNGEE. CDR3 region: CASSPGLLSTDTQYF. DNA of the CDR3: TGTGCCAGCAGCCCGGGACTATTAAGCACAGATACGCAGTATTTT.

This clone has at least ten counts. This chain connects TRBV5-1 to TRBJ1-1; 7 nucleotides agree with TRBD1. Germline values: CDR1 SGHRS, CDR2 YFSETQ. This CDR3 is built from 18 residues. The V gene end was trimmed by 2 bases and the J gene end by 1 base; junction bases not matched to a gene: 14. CDR3 sequence (DNA): TGCGCCAGCAGCTTTAGGAAGGGGGAGACAGGGTCGAACACTGAAGCTTTCTTT. Translating gives CASSFRKGETGSNTEAFF. The full variable domain, its missing parts supplied by reference TRBV5-1 and TRBJ1-1, is KAGVTQTPRYLIKTRGQQVTLSCSPISGHRSVSWYQQTPGQGLQFLFEYFSETQRNKGNFPGRFSGRQFSNSRSEMNVSTLELGDSALYLCASSFRKGETGSNTEAFFGQGTRLTVV.

This clone has at least ten counts. The V gene is TRBV7-9, the J gene TRBJ2-3; D tentatively reads TRBD1 or TRBD2 (7 bases each). From germline, CDR1 is SEHNR and CDR2 FQNEAQ (reference sequence). Deletions cut 5 bases from V and 3 bases from J, with 18 bases between. The CDR3 runs 16 residues. Written as DNA, the CDR3 is TGTGCCAGCAGCCTGGGAGGGGGCCGACTTACAGATACGCAGTATTTT. This encodes CASSLGGGRLTDTQYF.

This clone was counted many times. The rearrangement uses TRBV6-5 and TRBJ1-5; D gene uncertain. Trimming stripped 6 bases from V and 6 bases from J, with 12 bases between. CDR1 MNHEY and CDR2 SVGAGI come from the germline V gene. CDR3 length: 13 amino acids. Here the CDR3 DNA reads TGTGCCAGCAGCGGTCCTCGGGGTCAGCCCCAGCATTTT. It yields the protein CASSGPRGQPQHF.